Detailed here is one TCR beta chain. The target antigen is unknown. The record originates from a study of T cell responses to AZD1222 COVID-19 vaccine. Study results and limitations: Clonal diversity was possibly underestimated, and the donors were mostly white British, with more females. Vaccine-associated CD4 TCRs spanned spike, dominant at 160-218 and 743-854. None of the repertoires were sampled until the peak T cell response had passed.

The V gene's germline CDR1 is SNHLY and CDR2 FYNNEI. Trimming cost V 5 bases and J 6 bases; bases outside gene matches: 16. The CDR3 length is 16 residues. Measured with immunoSEQ multiplex PCR; TCRdb has only the in-frame clones, and not every one. The sample holds 110,000 to 150,000 clones, 85% to 95% seen once. The sequence was collected from an adult who had recovered from COVID-19. V is TRBV2 and J is TRBJ2-7; 7 bases map to TRBD1. Sequenced material: peripheral blood, taken after recovery from COVID-19. In DNA, the CDR3 is TGTGCCAGCAGTCACCTTGGACAGGACGCACCTCTCGAGCAGTACTTC. Translating it yields CASSHLGQDAPLEQYF.